The clone carrying this T cell receptor beta chain appeared many times. This entry is derived from a study of T cell repertoires in cytomegalovirus infection. Study overall: Carrying CMV and the relevant HLA type showed in public TCR beta signatures.

This CDR3 region has 15 residues. Germline CDR1 LNHDA, CDR2 SQIVND (reference sequence). The V gene lost 5 bases and the J gene lost 2 bases, with 13 bases spanning the gap. TCRdb re-derived calls from the reads in MiXCR, one entry per CDR3 protein. Counted here are 450,000 to 550,000 distinct CDR3 sequences, about 15% occurring once; the ten biggest clones make up roughly a quarter. Input material: CD8+ T cells from PBMCs. The chain carries TRBV19 and TRBJ2-1; tentatively, D is TRBD1 (5 bases). The receptor's source is a human donor in good health (CMV status not recorded). Some clones in this sample may be carry-over from other donors' samples. The CDR3 region has the DNA TGTGCCAGTAGTGTCCAGGGTCCCCCCTACAATGAGCAGTTCTTC. Translated, it gives CASSVQGPPYNEQFF.